Following are 9 T cell receptor beta chains from one sample sequenced in a study of T cell changes during pregnancy in multiple sclerosis. Sequencing was performed with immunoSEQ multiplex PCR; in TCRdb, only in-frame clones are kept and a portion is missing. The data show some 60,000 clones, 75% to 90% seen once. Sequences were derived from peripheral blood, sampled after pregnancy. These TCRs come from a female donor with multiple sclerosis, enrolled in a pregnancy study.

The chain is built from TRBV6-1 and TRBJ2-5, with TRBD1 matching over 8 bases. The J segment lost 7 bases and the V segment lost 5 bases, leaving 12 bases of the junction unmatched. The CDR3 consists of 15 residues. CDR1 is MNHNS, CDR2 SASEGT, per germline. In DNA form, the CDR3 reads TGTGCCAGCAGTACCCACCCGGCAGGGGGCACGACCCAGTACTTC. Translating gives CASSTHPAGGTTQYF.

V usage is TRBV28 and J usage is TRBJ1-1; D is ambiguous. Germline V gives CDR1 MDHEN, CDR2 SYDVKM. V lost 0 bases, J lost 4 bases, and 24 bases lay in between. The CDR3 is 19 amino acids. This CDR3 reads CASSLWLNPSATLITEAFF. The CDR3 DNA sequence: TGTGCCAGCAGTTTATGGCTCAACCCTTCCGCGACTTTGATCACTGAAGCTTTCTTT.

The chain is built from TRBV4-3 and TRBJ1-4; a weak D match, TRBD1 (6 bases). The CDR3 consists of 14 residues. CDR1 and CDR2 (germline): LGHNA, YSLEER. The V gene lost 4 bases and the J gene lost 6 bases, with 12 bases spanning the gap. The CDR3 here is CASSRGLGDEKLFF. CDR3 nucleotide sequence: TGCGCCAGCAGCCGGGGGCTCGGAGATGAAAAACTGTTTTTT.

The chain links TRBV7-3 to TRBJ2-1; tentative D call: TRBD1 (6 bases). Deletions cut 5 bases from V and 1 base from J, with 15 bases between. Germline CDR1 SGHTA, CDR2 FQGTGA. CDR3 length: 16 residues. CDR3 nucleotide sequence: TGTGCCAGCAGCCAACTTCCGAGGGGGTCCTACAATGAGCAGTTCTTC. The encoded protein is CASSQLPRGSYNEQFF.

The gene calls are TRBV5-1 and TRBJ1-1; D may be TRBD1 (5 bases). Trimming shortened V by 0 bases and J by 3 bases, and 12 bases separated the two germline ends. Germline CDR1 and CDR2: SGHRS and YFSETQ. The CDR3 has 15 residues. The CDR3 DNA follows: TGCGCCAGCAGCTTGGTGGGCAGGGAAGACACTGAAGCTTTCTTT. Amino acids: CASSLVGREDTEAFF.

This sequence joins TRBV7-3 and TRBJ2-1; D gene uncertain. CDR1 and CDR2 from the germline V gene are SGHTA and FQGTGA. V lost 3 bases to trimming and J lost 6 bases, with 9 bases between them. The CDR3 runs 13 residues. The CDR3 is CASSLGSPNEQFF. The CDR3 bases are TGTGCCAGCAGCTTGGGTAGCCCCAATGAGCAGTTCTTC.

The rearrangement links TRBV5-4 to TRBJ1-5; the D gene is possibly TRBD1 (5 bases). Germline CDR1 and CDR2: SGHNT and YYREEE (reference sequence). With 4 bases removed from V and 1 base from J, the gap between germline ends came to 9 bases. The CDR3 extends over 14 amino acids. CDR3 in DNA: TGTGCCAGCAGCCCTGGGGGGAGCAATCAGCCCCAGCATTTT. It yields the protein CASSPGGSNQPQHF.

The chain carries TRBV6-5 and TRBJ1-1, with 8 bases fitting TRBD1. The CDR3 consists of 13 residues. Unmatched junction bases numbered 1, after V lost 2 bases and J lost 5 bases. CDR1 is MNHEY, CDR2 SVGAGI, per germline. This CDR3 reads CASSYGTGTEAFF. The CDR3 region has the DNA TGTGCCAGCAGTTACGGGACAGGAACTGAAGCTTTCTTT.

This chain connects TRBV19 to TRBJ1-1, with unresolved D. Germline values: CDR1 LNHDA, CDR2 SQIVND (reference sequence). Trimming stripped 3 bases from V and 1 base from J, with 6 bases between. This CDR3 comprises 13 residues. Written as DNA, the CDR3 is TGTGCCAGTAGTATGGTCGGGAACACTGAAGCTTTCTTT. Translated: CASSMVGNTEAFF.